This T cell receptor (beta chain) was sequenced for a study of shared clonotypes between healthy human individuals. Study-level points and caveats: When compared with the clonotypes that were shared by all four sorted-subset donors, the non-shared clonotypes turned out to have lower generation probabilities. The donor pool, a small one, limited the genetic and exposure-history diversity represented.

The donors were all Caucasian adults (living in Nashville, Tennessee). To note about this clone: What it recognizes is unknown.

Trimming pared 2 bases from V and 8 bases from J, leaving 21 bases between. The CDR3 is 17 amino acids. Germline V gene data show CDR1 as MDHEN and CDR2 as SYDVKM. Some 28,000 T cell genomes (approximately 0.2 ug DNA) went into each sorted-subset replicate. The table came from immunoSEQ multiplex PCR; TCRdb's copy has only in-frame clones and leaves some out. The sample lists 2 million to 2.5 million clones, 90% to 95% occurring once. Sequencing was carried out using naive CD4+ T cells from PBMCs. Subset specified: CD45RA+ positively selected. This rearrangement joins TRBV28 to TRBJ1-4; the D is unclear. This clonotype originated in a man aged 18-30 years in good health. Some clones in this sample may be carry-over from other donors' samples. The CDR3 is CASSLRSAAYTPEKLFF. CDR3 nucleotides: TGTGCCAGCAGTTTAAGGTCGGCCGCGTACACCCCAGAAAAACTGTTTTTT.